This TCR beta chain comes out of a study of cytomegalovirus exposure and HLA in healthy donors. For the study at large: The roughly 110 validation repertoires matched the 500 to 750 first-cohort repertoires in platform, a later analysis reported.

The V end was cut by 6 bases, the J end by 9 bases, with 13 bases between. CDR1 SGHNT and CDR2 YYREEE come from the germline V gene (reference sequence). CDR3 size: 12 residues. Study observations and caveats: Cytomegalovirus-associated TCR beta chains were listed, numbering 150 to 200. The finding came from a later analysis; first-cohort TCR clusters tended to co-occur in the roughly 110 validation repertoires.

Profiled with immunoSEQ multiplex PCR; TCRdb holds only in-frame clones, not every one. This repertoire shows about 140,000 clones, around 86% found once; its top ten account for roughly 9.4%. Concerning this clone: Its target is not known.

This receptor was obtained from a man younger than 35 in good health and CMV-seropositive. Material: PBMCs. The chain recombines TRBV5-4 with TRBJ2-1, with D possibly TRBD2 on 5 matching bases. The CDR3: CASTSPFGEQFF. In DNA form, the CDR3 reads TGTGCCAGCACTAGCCCTTTCGGTGAGCAGTTCTTC.